These T cell receptor beta chains were read from a single sample in a study of early stage breast cancer tumors. The assay was immunoSEQ multiplex PCR, and TCRdb's table has in-frame clones only and misses some. The sample lists about 72,000 clones, around four fifths occurring once. The sequencing sample was made of blood. The receptors here all came from a person aged 55-75 years with breast cancer. The CDR3 runs from the conserved cysteine through the conserved F or W. Each record gives: J gene, V gene, CDR3 protein.

j_call: TRBJ1-5; v_call: TRBV30; cdr3_aa: CAWSVRGGLSNQPQHF
j_call: TRBJ2-7; v_call: TRBV20-1; cdr3_aa: CSARVLEQYF
j_call: TRBJ1-4; v_call: TRBV10-2; cdr3_aa: CASSGQGPATNEKLFF
j_call: TRBJ2-5; v_call: TRBV18; cdr3_aa: CASSPRDFQETQYF
j_call: TRBJ2-2; v_call: TRBV6-1; cdr3_aa: CASRGTGDTGELFF
j_call: TRBJ1-2; v_call: TRBV5-6; cdr3_aa: CASSSTGGADYGYTF
j_call: TRBJ2-3; v_call: TRBV5-4; cdr3_aa: CASSFPGAAGGTDTQYF
j_call: TRBJ1-2; v_call: TRBV4-2; cdr3_aa: CASSPLEGNYGYTF
j_call: TRBJ2-5; v_call: TRBV4-1; cdr3_aa: CASSHAVGGEETQYF
j_call: TRBJ1-2; v_call: TRBV28; cdr3_aa: CASTGGGTGFLGGYTF
j_call: TRBJ1-1; v_call: TRBV7-9; cdr3_aa: CASSLTGGGTEAFF
j_call: TRBJ2-3; v_call: TRBV19; cdr3_aa: CASSINRYPTTSGRLSTDTQYF
j_call: TRBJ2-7; v_call: TRBV29-1; cdr3_aa: CSVDEQYF
j_call: TRBJ1-1; v_call: TRBV5-1; cdr3_aa: CASSFGTSSTEAFF
j_call: TRBJ1-4; v_call: TRBV9; cdr3_aa: CASSVVGARGEKLFF
j_call: TRBJ2-2; v_call: TRBV11-3; cdr3_aa: CASSSRSNTGELFF